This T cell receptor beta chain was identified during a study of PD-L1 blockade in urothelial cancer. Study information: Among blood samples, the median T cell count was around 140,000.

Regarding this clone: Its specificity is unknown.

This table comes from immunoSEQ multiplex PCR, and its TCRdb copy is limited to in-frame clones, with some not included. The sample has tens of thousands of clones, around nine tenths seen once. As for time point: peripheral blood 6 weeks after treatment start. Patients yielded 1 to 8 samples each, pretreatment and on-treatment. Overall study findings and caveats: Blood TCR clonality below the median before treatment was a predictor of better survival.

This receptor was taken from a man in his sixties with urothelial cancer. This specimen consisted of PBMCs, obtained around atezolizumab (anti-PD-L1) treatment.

The CDR3 protein is CASSFVKPMNTEAFF. CDR3 bases: TGTGCCAGCAGCTTTGTTAAGCCGATGAACACTGAAGCTTTCTTT. V gene TRBV11-2 combines with J gene TRBJ1-1; D not certain. From germline, CDR1 is SGHAT and CDR2 FQNNGV. The ends were cut back, 3 bases at V and 0 bases at J, with 11 bases in the middle. The CDR3 spans 15 residues. The full variable domain, with the rest looked up from reference TRBV11-2 and TRBJ1-1, is EAGVAQSPRYKIIEKRQSVAFWCNPISGHATLYWYQQILGQGPKLLIQFQNNGVVDDSQLPKDRFSAERLKGVDSTLKIQPAKLEDSAVYLCASSFVKPMNTEAFFGQGTRLTVV.